This T cell receptor (beta chain) is drawn from a study of T cells in tuberculosis (dated by TCRdb to the late 2010s). Regarding the research as a whole: In the study, CD1B tetramers and high-throughput TCR immunosequencing were combined to characterize T cells specific for the mycobacterial lipid antigen glucose monomycolate (GMM). IGRA-negative adolescents, IGRA-positive adolescents with latent tuberculosis and adults with active tuberculosis, ten per group, were compared in a South African clinical cohort. Beyond this particular receptor, the publication reports: With the diverse GMM-specific repertoire as input, a classifier achieved approximately 90% accuracy (AUROC 0.7 to 0.9), whereas GEM motif frequencies as input gave roughly 70% accuracy. Smaller mean NN-distances to GMM-specific TCRs were observed in active tuberculosis TCR-alpha repertoires than in IGRA-negative controls, suggesting clonal expansion of GMM-specific TCRs. The smaller NN-distances were partly driven by shorter CDR3-alpha lengths in active tuberculosis patients, and the difference for TCR-beta did not reach statistical significance. Which clinical samples got chosen depended on the availability of cryopreserved specimens, and the active tuberculosis cases were adults, whereas the controls were adolescents.

A note on this clone: No cognate antigen has been identified for it. Per-base quality was not reported, and no clone a single base away is much larger than it.

The immunoSEQ multiplex PCR assay was used to generate TCR libraries, with TCR-beta and/or TCR-alpha/delta assays applied to each sample. The Illumina high-throughput platform was used to sequence the amplified TCR libraries. The paper's data handling went like this. Clustering and dimensionality reduction relied on pairwise TCRdist distances among GMM-specific receptors from T cells that were either sorted ex vivo or expanded in vitro. Each clinical repertoire received a mean NN-distance score, defined as the average TCRdist to the nearest 10% of tetramer-positive reference sequences. GEM TCR motif frequency was computed as the fraction of unique TCRs matching known GEM sequences by V/J usage and CDR3 length. Linear discriminant analysis with leave-one-out cross-validation, implemented in scikit-learn, was used to classify active tuberculosis. TCRdb took this table from immuneACCESS and kept in-frame rearrangements with V and J called. Such tables lack part of the clones; where checked against another copy, unresolved V genes explain under half of the gap, and the rest is unexplained. For V, J and clone size, that table is used; D and trimming come from the DNA. This sample comprises approximately 35,000 clones, nearly 97% of them detected only once. Less than 2.5% of the sample goes to the ten largest clones.

At study entry, adolescents were screened for latent tuberculosis infection using a tuberculin skin test and the QuantiFERON-TB GOLD In-Tube IGRA. Immunosequencing was performed on unsorted cryopreserved PBMC, with approximately 110,000 T cells per clinical donor covered on average. Eleven high schools in the Worcester region of the Western Cape, South Africa, served as enrollment sites for adolescents aged 12 to 18 years. Some 10 M. tuberculosis-infected and ten uninfected adolescents were selected with matching for age and sex. PBMC from adolescents were isolated by density centrifugation from freshly drawn heparinized blood and then cryopreserved. The CDR3 measures 17 amino acids from cysteine to phenylalanine. Only the CDR3 DNA stays, 51 bases, in frame from base 1. The germline V gene specifies SGHTA as CDR1 and FQGTGA as CDR2. Deletion took 3 bases off V and 2 bases off J, with a span of 18 bases between the germline ends.

The chain joins TRBV7-3 to TRBJ2-3, and the D gene may be TRBD1, 5 bases matching. The clonotype comes from a donor aged 5-35 years with latent tuberculosis or without tuberculosis infection. The sequencing input was PBMCs. The DNA is TGTGCCAGCAGCTTCGACCCGACAGTCCCTTTCACAGATACGCAGTATTTT. It translates to CASSFDPTVPFTDTQYF.